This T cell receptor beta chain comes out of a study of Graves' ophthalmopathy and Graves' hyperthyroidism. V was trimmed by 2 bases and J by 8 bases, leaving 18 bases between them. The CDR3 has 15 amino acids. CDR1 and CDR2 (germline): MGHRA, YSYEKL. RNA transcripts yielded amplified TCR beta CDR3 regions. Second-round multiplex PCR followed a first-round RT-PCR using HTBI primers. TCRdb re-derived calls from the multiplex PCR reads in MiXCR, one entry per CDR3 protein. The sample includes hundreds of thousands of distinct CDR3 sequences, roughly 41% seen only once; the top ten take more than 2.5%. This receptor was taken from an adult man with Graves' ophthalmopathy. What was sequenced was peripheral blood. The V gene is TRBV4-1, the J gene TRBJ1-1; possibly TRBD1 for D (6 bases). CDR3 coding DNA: TGCGCCAGCAGCCAACACAGGGAGGGCAGAGCCGAAGCTTTCTTT. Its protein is CASSQHREGRAEAFF.